The rows below give T cell receptor beta chains drawn from one sample of a study of cytomegalovirus exposure and HLA in healthy donors. Profiling relied on immunoSEQ multiplex PCR, and the TCRdb table lists in-frame clones only, not all of them. The table records fewer than 200,000 clones, 70% to 80% of them present only once. The sequenced material came from PBMCs. These receptors originate from a female donor in good health and CMV-seronegative. Each CDR3 is given with its conserved first and last residue. D genes are given only for firm matches. Clone size appears in some rows only: once, few, many, or a class for an expanded clone.

CDR3 length: 16; D gene: TRBD1; clone size: -; V gene: TRBV7-3; J gene: TRBJ1-1; CDR3 protein: CASSPGTGGSGTEAFF; CDR3 DNA: TGTGCCAGCAGCCCTGGGACAGGGGGCTCGGGCACTGAAGCTTTCTTT
CDR3 length: 16; D gene: -; clone size: -; V gene: TRBV7-9; J gene: TRBJ1-1; CDR3 protein: CASSLARPGRNTEAFF; CDR3 DNA: TGTGCCAGCAGCTTAGCCCGCCCGGGGAGGAACACTGAAGCTTTCTTT
CDR3 length: 14; D gene: -; clone size: -; V gene: TRBV7-2; J gene: TRBJ1-5; CDR3 protein: CASSLAIRGQPQHF; CDR3 DNA: TGTGCCAGCAGCTTAGCGATAAGGGGTCAGCCCCAGCATTTT
CDR3 length: 16; D gene: TRBD2; clone size: -; V gene: TRBV18; J gene: TRBJ2-1; CDR3 protein: CASSPPGTSGGNEQFF; CDR3 DNA: TGTGCCAGCTCACCGCCCGGGACTAGCGGGGGCAATGAGCAGTTCTTC
CDR3 length: 15; D gene: -; clone size: -; V gene: TRBV19; J gene: TRBJ2-7; CDR3 protein: CASSMGAGQYYEQYF; CDR3 DNA: TGTGCCAGTAGTATGGGCGCAGGGCAATACTACGAGCAGTACTTC
CDR3 length: 15; D gene: -; clone size: -; V gene: TRBV9; J gene: TRBJ2-7; CDR3 protein: CASSPGGALDDEQYF; CDR3 DNA: TGTGCCAGCAGCCCCGGCGGCGCGCTAGACGACGAGCAGTACTTC
CDR3 length: 13; D gene: TRBD1; clone size: -; V gene: TRBV6-1; J gene: TRBJ1-2; CDR3 protein: CASSEHRGYGYTF; CDR3 DNA: TGTGCCAGCAGTGAACACAGGGGCTATGGCTACACCTTC
CDR3 length: 17; D gene: -; clone size: -; V gene: TRBV11-2; J gene: TRBJ2-4; CDR3 protein: CASSYLAVTGVKNIQYF; CDR3 DNA: TGTGCCAGCAGCTACTTAGCGGTAACAGGGGTTAAAAACATTCAGTACTTC
CDR3 length: 12; D gene: -; clone size: once; V gene: TRBV11-2; J gene: TRBJ1-2; CDR3 protein: CASSLDVGPYTF; CDR3 DNA: TGTGCCAGCAGCTTAGATGTTGGCCCCTACACCTTC
CDR3 length: 10; D gene: -; clone size: -; V gene: TRBV7-9; J gene: TRBJ2-7; CDR3 protein: CASSYYEQYF; CDR3 DNA: TGTGCCAGCAGTTACTACGAGCAGTACTTC
CDR3 length: 16; D gene: TRBD1; clone size: few; V gene: TRBV7-8; J gene: TRBJ2-5; CDR3 protein: CASSLTRTGREETQYF; CDR3 DNA: TGTGCCAGCAGCTTAACGAGGACAGGGCGCGAAGAGACCCAGTACTTC
CDR3 length: 14; D gene: -; clone size: -; V gene: TRBV15; J gene: TRBJ1-2; CDR3 protein: CATSRGDLGYGYTF; CDR3 DNA: TGTGCCACCAGCAGAGGCGATCTTGGCTATGGCTACACCTTC
CDR3 length: 13; D gene: -; clone size: -; V gene: TRBV6-5; J gene: TRBJ2-7; CDR3 protein: CASSWRQVDEQYF; CDR3 DNA: TGTGCCAGCAGTTGGCGACAGGTGGACGAGCAGTACTTC
CDR3 length: 16; D gene: TRBD2; clone size: once; V gene: TRBV13; J gene: TRBJ2-1; CDR3 protein: CASSLGKAGGLDEQFF; CDR3 DNA: TGTGCCAGCAGCTTAGGGAAGGCGGGGGGGCTCGATGAGCAGTTCTTC
CDR3 length: 13; D gene: TRBD1; clone size: -; V gene: TRBV27; J gene: TRBJ2-1; CDR3 protein: CASSPTGGNEQFF; CDR3 DNA: TGTGCCAGCAGTCCAACAGGGGGCAATGAGCAGTTCTTC
CDR3 length: 18; D gene: -; clone size: -; V gene: TRBV21-1; J gene: TRBJ1-5; CDR3 protein: CASSNIRGTALIRQPQHF; CDR3 DNA: TGTGCCAGCAGCAACATTCGAGGGACAGCCCTGATCCGACAGCCCCAGCATTTT
CDR3 length: 14; D gene: TRBD1; clone size: few; V gene: TRBV5-1; J gene: TRBJ1-2; CDR3 protein: CASSATRDRAGYTF; CDR3 DNA: TGCGCCAGCAGCGCCACGCGGGACAGGGCTGGCTACACCTTC
CDR3 length: 16; D gene: TRBD2; clone size: -; V gene: TRBV9; J gene: TRBJ2-2; CDR3 protein: CASSPRGLADPGELFF; CDR3 DNA: TGTGCCAGCAGCCCTCGGGGACTAGCGGACCCCGGGGAGCTGTTTTTT
CDR3 length: 15; D gene: -; clone size: -; V gene: TRBV6-5; J gene: TRBJ2-7; CDR3 protein: CASSYNGAGPYEQYF; CDR3 DNA: TGTGCCAGCAGTTACAACGGGGCGGGGCCCTACGAGCAGTACTTC
CDR3 length: 13; D gene: -; clone size: -; V gene: TRBV18; J gene: TRBJ1-1; CDR3 protein: CASSPDRHTEAFF; CDR3 DNA: TGTGCCAGCTCACCTGACAGGCACACTGAAGCTTTCTTT
CDR3 length: 15; D gene: TRBD1; clone size: -; V gene: TRBV7-6; J gene: TRBJ2-1; CDR3 protein: CASSSRDSSYNEQFF; CDR3 DNA: TGTGCCAGCAGCAGCCGGGACAGCTCCTACAATGAGCAGTTCTTC
CDR3 length: 17; D gene: -; clone size: -; V gene: TRBV11-2; J gene: TRBJ2-2; CDR3 protein: CASSLERLDYGTGELFF; CDR3 DNA: TGTGCCAGCAGCTTAGAACGCCTTGACTATGGGACCGGGGAGCTGTTTTTT
CDR3 length: 13; D gene: -; clone size: few; V gene: TRBV11-2; J gene: TRBJ1-3; CDR3 protein: CACAVSAGNTIYF; CDR3 DNA: TGTGCCTGCGCCGTGTCGGCTGGAAACACCATATATTTT
CDR3 length: 15; D gene: -; clone size: few; V gene: TRBV6-1; J gene: TRBJ1-5; CDR3 protein: CASSAYPTRNQPQHF; CDR3 DNA: TGTGCCAGCAGTGCCTACCCGACACGGAATCAGCCCCAGCATTTT
CDR3 length: 13; D gene: -; clone size: -; V gene: TRBV2; J gene: TRBJ2-7; CDR3 protein: CASTPDLNYEQYF; CDR3 DNA: TGTGCCAGCACTCCGGACTTAAACTACGAGCAGTACTTC
CDR3 length: 13; D gene: -; clone size: -; V gene: TRBV7-2; J gene: TRBJ2-2; CDR3 protein: CASSSQGTGELFF; CDR3 DNA: TGTGCCAGCAGCTCACAGGGAACCGGGGAGCTGTTTTTT
CDR3 length: 13; D gene: -; clone size: -; V gene: TRBV5-6; J gene: TRBJ1-1; CDR3 protein: CASSLAAGSGAFF; CDR3 DNA: TGTGCCAGCAGCTTGGCAGCCGGGAGCGGAGCTTTCTTT
CDR3 length: 14; D gene: -; clone size: -; V gene: TRBV7-2; J gene: TRBJ1-6; CDR3 protein: CASSLGGWNSPLHF; CDR3 DNA: TGTGCCAGCAGCTTGGGGGGTTGGAATTCACCCCTCCACTTT
CDR3 length: 15; D gene: -; clone size: -; V gene: TRBV27; J gene: TRBJ2-1; CDR3 protein: CASRQQGRRENEQFF; CDR3 DNA: TGTGCCAGCAGACAACAGGGGCGACGGGAGAATGAGCAGTTCTTC
CDR3 length: 14; D gene: -; clone size: -; V gene: TRBV27; J gene: TRBJ2-7; CDR3 protein: CASSFLSGGNEQYF; CDR3 DNA: TGTGCCAGCAGTTTTCTATCGGGGGGCAACGAGCAGTACTTC
CDR3 length: 15; D gene: -; clone size: -; V gene: TRBV5-8; J gene: TRBJ2-1; CDR3 protein: CASSLGDTGLNEQFF; CDR3 DNA: TGTGCCAGCAGCTTGGGGGATACAGGGTTGAATGAGCAGTTCTTC
CDR3 length: 16; D gene: TRBD2; clone size: -; V gene: TRBV2; J gene: TRBJ2-1; CDR3 protein: CASSRGTSGRVGEQFF; CDR3 DNA: TGTGCCAGCAGTCGAGGGACTAGCGGGAGAGTTGGTGAGCAGTTCTTC
CDR3 length: 14; D gene: -; clone size: -; V gene: TRBV2; J gene: TRBJ2-7; CDR3 protein: CASRSESRSYEQYF; CDR3 DNA: TGTGCCAGCAGGTCCGAGTCGAGGTCCTACGAGCAGTACTTC
CDR3 length: 14; D gene: -; clone size: few; V gene: TRBV18; J gene: TRBJ2-3; CDR3 protein: CASSRGQHTDTQYF; CDR3 DNA: TGTGCCAGCTCTCGAGGACAGCACACAGATACGCAGTATTTT
CDR3 length: 13; D gene: -; clone size: -; V gene: TRBV9; J gene: TRBJ1-3; CDR3 protein: CASSVGTGNTIYF; CDR3 DNA: TGTGCCAGCAGCGTAGGTACAGGAAACACCATATATTTT
CDR3 length: 14; D gene: -; clone size: -; V gene: TRBV19; J gene: TRBJ1-3; CDR3 protein: CASSLWSSGNTIYF; CDR3 DNA: TGTGCCAGTAGTCTCTGGAGCTCTGGAAACACCATATATTTT
CDR3 length: 16; D gene: TRBD2; clone size: -; V gene: TRBV7-3; J gene: TRBJ2-1; CDR3 protein: CASSSRTSGPREEQFF; CDR3 DNA: TGTGCCAGCAGCTCTCGGACTAGTGGGCCGCGTGAAGAGCAGTTCTTC
CDR3 length: 15; D gene: -; clone size: -; V gene: TRBV12-2; J gene: TRBJ1-2; CDR3 protein: CASRLASRVYYGYTF; CDR3 DNA: TGTGCAAGTCGCTTAGCGAGTAGAGTGTACTATGGCTACACCTTC
CDR3 length: 13; D gene: -; clone size: -; V gene: TRBV7-2; J gene: TRBJ2-1; CDR3 protein: CASSRGLGNEQFF; CDR3 DNA: TGTGCCAGCAGCCGCGGGCTGGGGAATGAGCAGTTCTTC
CDR3 length: 15; D gene: -; clone size: -; V gene: TRBV28; J gene: TRBJ2-5; CDR3 protein: CASSFVRGGQETQYF; CDR3 DNA: TGTGCCAGCAGTTTCGTGCGGGGCGGGCAAGAGACCCAGTACTTC
CDR3 length: 14; D gene: TRBD2; clone size: -; V gene: TRBV30; J gene: TRBJ2-1; CDR3 protein: CAWTSGGAYNEQFF; CDR3 DNA: TGTGCCTGGACTAGCGGGGGGGCCTACAATGAGCAGTTCTTC
CDR3 length: 15; D gene: -; clone size: -; V gene: TRBV28; J gene: TRBJ1-1; CDR3 protein: CASSDPTLMNTEAFF; CDR3 DNA: TGTGCCAGCAGCGACCCGACACTTATGAACACTGAAGCTTTCTTT
CDR3 length: 13; D gene: -; clone size: -; V gene: TRBV6-1; J gene: TRBJ1-5; CDR3 protein: CASGHSGKVLQHF; CDR3 DNA: TGTGCCAGCGGTCACTCAGGGAAGGTTCTCCAGCATTTT
CDR3 length: 17; D gene: -; clone size: -; V gene: TRBV5-1; J gene: TRBJ2-7; CDR3 protein: CASTLHLGGAASYEQYF; CDR3 DNA: TGCGCCAGCACCCTTCACCTGGGGGGAGCCGCCTCCTACGAGCAGTACTTC
CDR3 length: 14; D gene: -; clone size: -; V gene: TRBV5-6; J gene: TRBJ1-2; CDR3 protein: CASSLGGHDYGYTF; CDR3 DNA: TGTGCCAGCAGCTTAGGAGGGCACGACTATGGCTACACCTTC
CDR3 length: 16; D gene: TRBD1; clone size: -; V gene: TRBV4-2; J gene: TRBJ2-2; CDR3 protein: CASSQFITGDTGELFF; CDR3 DNA: TGTGCCAGCAGCCAATTTATAACAGGGGATACGGGGGAGCTGTTTTTT
CDR3 length: 15; D gene: -; clone size: -; V gene: TRBV4-3; J gene: TRBJ2-7; CDR3 protein: CASSQGGTASYEQYF; CDR3 DNA: TGCGCCAGCAGCCAAGGCGGGACAGCATCCTACGAGCAGTACTTC
CDR3 length: 13; D gene: -; clone size: once; V gene: TRBV29-1; J gene: TRBJ1-1; CDR3 protein: CSVQGSGGTEAFF; CDR3 DNA: TGCAGCGTTCAGGGGTCAGGTGGCACTGAAGCTTTCTTT
CDR3 length: 16; D gene: TRBD2; clone size: few; V gene: TRBV7-9; J gene: TRBJ2-3; CDR3 protein: CASSTGGVRSTDTQYF; CDR3 DNA: TGTGCCAGCAGCACGGGGGGGGTTCGAAGCACAGATACGCAGTATTTT
CDR3 length: 12; D gene: -; clone size: -; V gene: TRBV9; J gene: TRBJ1-1; CDR3 protein: CASSSRRGEAFF; CDR3 DNA: TGTGCCAGCAGCTCTCGGCGAGGTGAAGCTTTCTTT
CDR3 length: 15; D gene: -; clone size: -; V gene: TRBV6-1; J gene: TRBJ2-7; CDR3 protein: CASSEEPDSSYEQYF; CDR3 DNA: TGTGCCAGCAGTGAAGAACCGGACAGCTCCTACGAGCAGTACTTC
CDR3 length: 18; D gene: -; clone size: -; V gene: TRBV7-9; J gene: TRBJ2-3; CDR3 protein: CASSLGRDFIYRTDTQYF; CDR3 DNA: TGTGCCAGCAGTTTAGGCCGGGACTTCATCTACAGGACAGATACGCAGTATTTT
CDR3 length: 12; D gene: -; clone size: -; V gene: TRBV19; J gene: TRBJ2-7; CDR3 protein: CASSTGSDEQYF; CDR3 DNA: TGTGCCAGTAGTACAGGTAGTGACGAGCAGTACTTC